The 17 T cell receptor beta chains presented below share a single source sample, sequenced in a study of blood T cell repertoires in COVID-19 (dated by TCRdb to about 2020). The library was produced with the immunoSEQ multiplex PCR assay. TCRdb obtained this table from immuneACCESS and retained in-frame rearrangements with V and J assigned. These tables miss some clones; where compared with another copy, unresolved V genes account for less than half of the shortfall, and the remainder is unexplained. The sample contains around 310,000 clones, around 90% of them found a single time. The ten largest clones capture 5% of the sample. The specimen was PBMCs or T cells enriched from blood (not recorded which). Receptor source: a man aged 25 to 40 who had recovered from COVID-19.

This chain links TRBV2 with TRBJ2-7; D possibly corresponds to TRBD2 (6 bases). The CDR3 consists of 16 residues. V was shortened by 1 base and J by 0 bases, with 13 bases between the two germline ends. Germline lookup yields CDR1 SNHLY and CDR2 FYNNEI. CDR3 coding DNA: TGTGCCAGCAGTGAAGAAAGGACTATACTCTCCTACGAGCAGTACTTC. Its translation: CASSEERTILSYEQYF.

The chain is built from TRBV3-1 (or the pseudogene TRBV3-2) and TRBJ2-7; D not resolved. Trimming took 3 bases from V and 6 from J, leaving 9 bases between them. CDR3 length equals 12 residues. Germline assignment: CDR1 LGHDT and CDR2 YNNKEL (reference sequence). CDR3 amino acids: CASSQTSGEQYF. The CDR3 nucleotides are TGTGCCAGCAGCCAGACTTCGGGCGAGCAGTACTTC.

This sequence joins TRBV5-4 and TRBJ2-6, with 7 bases matching TRBD1. V gave up 1 base and J gave up 2 bases; unmatched junction bases: 3. CDR3 length: 16 residues. The germline CDR1 and CDR2 sequences are SGHNT and YYREEE (reference sequence). CDR3 DNA sequence: TGTGCCAGCAGCTTGTTTCAGGGGGCTGGGGCCAACGTCCTGACTTTC. This gives the protein CASSLFQGAGANVLTF.

The genes are TRBV6-1 and TRBJ1-2, with D uncertain. Per germline, CDR1 MNHNS and CDR2 SASEGT. This CDR3 is built from 14 residues. Trimming left V 3 bases short and J 2 bases short, with 10 bases between. The CDR3 DNA sequence: TGTGCCAGCAGTGAGGCCCCGGAGAACTATGGCTACACCTTC. Translated, it gives CASSEAPENYGYTF.

A single count supports this clone. The V and J genes are TRBV5-1 and TRBJ2-3; D may be TRBD2 (5 bases). This CDR3 is 15 amino acids long. Germline lookup yields CDR1 SGHRS and CDR2 YFSETQ. Trimming removed 0 bases at V and 2 bases at J, with 10 bases between. CDR3 bases: TGCGCCAGCAGCTTGGCCGTCGGGGACACAGATACGCAGTATTTT. It yields the protein CASSLAVGDTDTQYF.

The J gene is TRBJ2-1, the V gene TRBV18; 11 nucleotides align to TRBD1. The CDR3 is 14 residues long. V lost 3 bases to trimming and J lost 7 bases; unmatched junction nucleotides: 2. Per germline, CDR1 KGHSH and CDR2 LQKENI. The CDR3 coding sequence is TGTGCCAGCTCACCCCGGGACAGGGGGAATGAGCAGTTCTTC. It specifies CASSPRDRGNEQFF.

The rearrangement joins TRBV12-3 or TRBV12-4 to TRBJ2-3; the match to TRBD1 covers 9 bases. The junction had 1 base not matched to a gene; V was cut back by 6 bases and J by 3 bases. The CDR3 is 13 residues long. In DNA, the CDR3 is TGTGCCAGCAGGGGACAGGGAACAGATACGCAGTATTTT. Translated: CASRGQGTDTQYF.

This clone was seen just once. The DNA for the CDR3 is TGTGCCAGCAGTCGGGACTCCCTAGTTGCCGAGCAGTACTTC. Translating gives CASSRDSLVAEQYF. This rearrangement joins TRBV28 to TRBJ2-7; D may be TRBD2 (6 bases). Germline-derived CDR1 and CDR2 are MDHEN and SYDVKM. This CDR3 has 14 residues. The V gene lost 5 bases and the J gene lost 6 bases, with 17 bases spanning the gap.

The chain employs TRBV7-8 and TRBJ1-5, with D unclear. CDR1 is SGHVS and CDR2 is FQNEAQ in the germline V gene. Trimming removed 5 bases from V and 5 bases from J, with 19 bases in between. The CDR3 is made up of 16 amino acids. CDR3: CASSPPASGSHQPQHF. The CDR3 nucleotides read TGTGCCAGCAGCCCACCGGCCTCAGGATCGCATCAGCCCCAGCATTTT.

V gene TRBV9 combines with J gene TRBJ1-6; D is uncertain. V lost 0 bases, J lost 8 bases, and 6 bases lay in between. The CDR3 has 13 amino acids. Germline V CDR1 and CDR2: SGDLS, YYNGEE. This CDR3 is CASSVAEYSPLHF. CDR3 in DNA: TGTGCCAGCAGCGTAGCGGAGTATTCACCCCTCCACTTT.

This clone occurred once. In DNA, the CDR3 is TGTGCCAGCAGTGAATGGACAGAGGGACACTACGAGCAGTACTTC. Amino acid sequence: CASSEWTEGHYEQYF. The chain carries TRBV6-1 and TRBJ2-7; a possible D gene is TRBD1 (6 bases). The V and J ends lost 2 bases and 3 bases respectively, with 14 bases between them. The CDR3 spans 15 residues. Germline V CDR1 and CDR2: MNHNS, SASEGT.

The chain uses TRBV4-1 and TRBJ2-7, with D uncertain. V lost 1 base, J lost 0 bases, and 7 bases lay in between. Per germline, CDR1 MGHRA and CDR2 YSYEKL. The CDR3 is 14 amino acids. CDR3 in DNA: TGCGCCAGCAGCCAAGGATCCTACTCCTACGAGCAGTACTTC. Translated, it gives CASSQGSYSYEQYF.

The chain uses TRBV30 and TRBJ1-2; 7 bases line up with TRBD1. The trim removed 2 bases at V and 8 bases at J, leaving 2 bases unmatched. Germline loops: CDR1 GTSNPN, CDR2 SVGIG (reference sequence). The CDR3 has 11 amino acids. The CDR3 sequence is CAWSQGGGYTF. The DNA of the CDR3 is TGTGCCTGGAGTCAAGGGGGCGGCTACACCTTC.

The chain recombines TRBV5-4 with TRBJ1-2; TRBD1 matches 7 bases. Germline lookup yields CDR1 SGHNT and CDR2 YYREEE (reference sequence). The CDR3 loop spans 14 amino acids. V gave up 1 base and J gave up 4 bases; unmatched junction bases: 4. In DNA, the CDR3 is TGTGCCAGCAGCTTGAACAGGGGATTCTATGGCTACACCTTC. Translating it yields CASSLNRGFYGYTF.

CDR3 sequence (DNA): TGTGCCAGCAGCTTAAGACCGACTAGCGGGGGCCCTTCGAGCTCCTACAATGAGCAGTTCTTC. Translation gives CASSLRPTSGGPSSSYNEQFF. This rearrangement joins TRBV7-8 to TRBJ2-1, with 12 bases lining up with TRBD2. The germline V gene has CDR1 SGHVS and CDR2 FQNEAQ. V gave up 2 bases and J gave up 0 bases; unmatched junction bases: 14. The CDR3 sequence is 21 residues long.

The CDR3 coding sequence is TGTGCCAGCAGCTCAGGAGGAGGTAAAGGATCACCCCTCCACTTT. It encodes CASSSGGGKGSPLHF. V is TRBV27 and J is TRBJ1-6; D is uncertain. Germline assignment: CDR1 MNHEY and CDR2 SMNVEV (reference sequence). V lost 6 bases and J lost 10, with 19 bases in between. The CDR3 is 15 amino acids.

Note on this clone: This CDR3 is also generated by other DNA sequences in the sample. This chain joins TRBV15 and TRBJ1-5, with 8 nucleotides matching TRBD1. The CDR3 sequence is 16 residues long. Germline trimming cut 0 bases from V and 2 bases from J; bases unmatched to any gene: 3. CDR1 is LNHNV and CDR2 is YYDKDF in the germline V gene (reference sequence). CDR3 amino acids: CATSRDQGAGNQPQHF. CDR3 nucleotide sequence: TGTGCCACCAGCAGAGATCAGGGGGCCGGCAATCAGCCCCAGCATTTT.